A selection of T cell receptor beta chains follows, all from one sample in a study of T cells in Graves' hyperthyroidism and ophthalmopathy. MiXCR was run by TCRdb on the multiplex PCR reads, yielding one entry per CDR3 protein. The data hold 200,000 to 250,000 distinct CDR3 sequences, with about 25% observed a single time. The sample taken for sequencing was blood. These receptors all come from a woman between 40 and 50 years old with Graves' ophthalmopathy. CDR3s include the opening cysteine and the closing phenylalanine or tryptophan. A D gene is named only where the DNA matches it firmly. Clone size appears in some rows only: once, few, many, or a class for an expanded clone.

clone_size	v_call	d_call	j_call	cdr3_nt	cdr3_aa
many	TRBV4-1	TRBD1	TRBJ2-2	TGCGCCAGCAGCCCGCGGACAGGGCGCACCGGGGAGCTGTTTTTT	CASSPRTGRTGELFF
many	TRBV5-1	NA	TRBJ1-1	TGCGCCAGCAGCTTGGTGTACAACACTGAAGCTTTCTTT	CASSLVYNTEAFF
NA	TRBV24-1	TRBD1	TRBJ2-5	TGTGCCACCAGTGAGCCCGGGACAGGGATGGAGACCCAGTACTTC	CATSEPGTGMETQYF
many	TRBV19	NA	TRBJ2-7	TGTGCCAGTAGTCCGGGGTTTGCCTACGAGCAGTACTTC	CASSPGFAYEQYF
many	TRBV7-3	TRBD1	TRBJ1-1	TGTGCCAGCAGCTTGATGGGACAGGGAGTCACTGAAGCTTTCTTT	CASSLMGQGVTEAFF
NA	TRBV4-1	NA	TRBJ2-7	TGCGCCAGCAGCCCCAGCTTAGGGACCCACGAGCAGTACTTC	CASSPSLGTHEQYF
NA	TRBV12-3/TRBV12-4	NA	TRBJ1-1	TGTGCCAGCAGTTTCTACAGGGTTATGAACACTGAAGCTTTCTTT	CASSFYRVMNTEAFF
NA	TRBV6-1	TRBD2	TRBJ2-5	TGTGCCAGCAGTGAAGGGTACGGCGGGAGTAGGGAGACTCAGTACTTC	CASSEGYGGSRETQYF
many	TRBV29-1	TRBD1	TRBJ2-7	TGCAGCGTGGGACAGCCCTCTTACGAGCAGTACTTC	CSVGQPSYEQYF
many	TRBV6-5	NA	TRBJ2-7	TGTGCCAGCAGTTACGATGGGGCCTCCTACGAGCAGTACTTC	CASSYDGASYEQYF
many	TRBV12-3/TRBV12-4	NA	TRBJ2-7	TGTGCCAGCAGCCGTCCTAGAGGGGAGCAGTACTTC	CASSRPRGEQYF
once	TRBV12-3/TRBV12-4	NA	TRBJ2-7	TGTGCCAGCAGTGTGGGCCGACTCTACGAGCAGTGCTTC	CASSVGRLYEQCF
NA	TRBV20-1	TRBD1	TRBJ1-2	TGCAGTGCAGTAAGGACAGGCGGCGGCTATGGCTACACCTTC	CSAVRTGGGYGYTF
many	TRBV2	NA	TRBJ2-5	TGTGCCAGCAGTGCATCAGGGCTAGAGACCCAGTACTTC	CASSASGLETQYF
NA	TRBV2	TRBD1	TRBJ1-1	TGTGCCAGCAAATACCGGACAGGGACGAGCACTGAAGCTTTCTTT	CASKYRTGTSTEAFF